This T cell receptor (beta chain) was recovered during a study of tissue T cells after allogeneic stem cell transplantation. Turning to this clone: What it binds is not known. Gene names follow the mouse nomenclature.

Study-level findings and limits: Tissue-detected TCR repertoire was only partly captured by blood and spleen T cells. Across patients, clones rarely overlapped, yet motif clusters were shared tissue-specifically. Anatomically similar tissues had similar TCR repertoires within each patient.

Some clones are missing from TCRdb's copy, which holds only in-frame ones; the method was immunoSEQ multiplex PCR. The sample shows about 22,000 clones, roughly 72% of them seen only once. Sequencing was carried out using spleen. This sequence originates from a female BALB/c mouse in good health. Mouse strain MHC haplotype: H2-d.

CDR3 loop: CASSLDPINQDTQYF. The sequenced part of the CDR3 DNA is TGTGCAAGCAGCTTAGATCCAATTAACCAAGACACCCAGTAC. The V gene is TRBV16, the J gene TRBJ2-5; unclear D gene. From the germline J gene comes the end of the CDR3, since the read stops 1 residue before it. Trimming removed 0 bases from V and 0 bases from J, with 7 bases in between. Germline V gene lookup returns CDR1 SGHSA and CDR2 FRNQAP. This CDR3 spans 15 amino acids.